The clone carrying this TCR beta chain was counted a few times. These data are taken from a study of cytotoxic CD8 clonotypes in ibrutinib-treated CLL. The CDR3 length is 15 residues. Trimming left V 0 bases short and J 4 bases short, with 12 bases between. CDR1 is SGHDN and CDR2 is FVKESK in the germline V gene. Produced via immunoSEQ multiplex PCR; TCRdb's table is partial and in-frame only. The sample records about 250,000 clones, around 70% being singletons. This sequence was found in a human donor with chronic lymphocytic leukemia. Specimen: PBMCs, collected after 24 months of ibrutinib treatment. The gene calls are TRBV14 and TRBJ1-2, with D possibly matching TRBD1 (5 bases). This chain's CDR3 is CASSQDGGVLYGYTF. CDR3 nucleotides: TGTGCCAGCAGCCAAGACGGGGGGGTACTCTATGGCTACACCTTC.